This T cell receptor (beta chain) was found in a study of shared clonotypes between healthy human individuals. V was shortened by 2 bases and J by 2 bases, with 8 bases between the two germline ends. Germline lookup yields CDR1 MNHNS and CDR2 SASEGT. This CDR3 is 14 amino acids long. Assay: immunoSEQ multiplex PCR; the TCRdb copy retains only in-frame clones and omits some. In the table there are 850,000 to 1,200,000 clones, about 75% of which are singletons. This receptor was obtained from a man younger than 35 in good health. Material for sequencing was memory CD4+ T cells sorted from blood. Described subset: CD45RA-negative fraction. The chain uses TRBV6-1 and TRBJ2-3, with a tentative D call TRBD1 (5 bases). The CDR3 DNA sequence: TGTGCCAGCAGTGAACCAGGGAACACAGATACGCAGTATTTT. It translates to CASSEPGNTDTQYF.